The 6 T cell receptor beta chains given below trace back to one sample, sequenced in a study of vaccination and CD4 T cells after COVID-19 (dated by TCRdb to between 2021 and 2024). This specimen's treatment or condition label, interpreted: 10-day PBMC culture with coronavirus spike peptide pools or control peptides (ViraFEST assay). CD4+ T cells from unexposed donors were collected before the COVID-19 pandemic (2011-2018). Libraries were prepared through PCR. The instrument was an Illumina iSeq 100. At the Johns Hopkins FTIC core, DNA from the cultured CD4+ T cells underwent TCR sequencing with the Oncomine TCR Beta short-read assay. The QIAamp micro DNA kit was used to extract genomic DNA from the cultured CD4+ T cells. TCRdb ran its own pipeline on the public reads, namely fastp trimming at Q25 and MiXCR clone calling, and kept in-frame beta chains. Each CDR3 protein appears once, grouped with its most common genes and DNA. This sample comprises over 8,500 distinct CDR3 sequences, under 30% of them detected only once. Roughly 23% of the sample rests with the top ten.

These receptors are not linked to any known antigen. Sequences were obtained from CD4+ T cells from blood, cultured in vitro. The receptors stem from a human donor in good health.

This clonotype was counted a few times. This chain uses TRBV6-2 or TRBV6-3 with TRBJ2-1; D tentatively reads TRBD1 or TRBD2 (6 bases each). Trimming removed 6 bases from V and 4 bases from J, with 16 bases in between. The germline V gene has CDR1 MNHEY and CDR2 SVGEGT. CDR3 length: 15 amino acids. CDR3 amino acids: CASSSLGGKYNEQFF. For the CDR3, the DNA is TGTGCCAGCAGCTCCTTAGGGGGGAAGTACAATGAGCAGTTCTTC.

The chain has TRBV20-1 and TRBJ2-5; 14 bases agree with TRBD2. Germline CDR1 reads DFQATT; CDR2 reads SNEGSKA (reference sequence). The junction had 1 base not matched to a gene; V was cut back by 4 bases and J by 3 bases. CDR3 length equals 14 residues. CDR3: CSAKGLAGEETQYF. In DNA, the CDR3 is TGCAGTGCTAAGGGACTAGCGGGAGAAGAGACCCAGTACTTC.

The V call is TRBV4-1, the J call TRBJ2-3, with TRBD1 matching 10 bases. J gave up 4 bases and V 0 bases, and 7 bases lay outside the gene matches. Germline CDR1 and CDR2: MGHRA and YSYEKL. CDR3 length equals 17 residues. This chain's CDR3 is CASSQDQVGTGADTQYF. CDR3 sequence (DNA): TGCGCCAGCAGCCAAGATCAAGTCGGGACAGGGGCAGATACGCAGTATTTT.

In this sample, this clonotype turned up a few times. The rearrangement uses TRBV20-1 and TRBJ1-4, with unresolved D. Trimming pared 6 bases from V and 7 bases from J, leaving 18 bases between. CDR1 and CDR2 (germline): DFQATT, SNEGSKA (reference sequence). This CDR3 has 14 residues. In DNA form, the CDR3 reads TGCAGTGCGCCCGGCTCCATGGTGGGTGAAAAACTGTTTTTT. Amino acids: CSAPGSMVGEKLFF.

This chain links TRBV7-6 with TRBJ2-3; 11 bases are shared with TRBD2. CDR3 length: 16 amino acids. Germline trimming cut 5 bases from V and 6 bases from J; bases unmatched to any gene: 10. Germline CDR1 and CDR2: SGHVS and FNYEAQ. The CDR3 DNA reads TGTGCCAGCAGCCTACGACTAGCGGGGCTGGTGGATACGCAGTATTTT. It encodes CASSLRLAGLVDTQYF.

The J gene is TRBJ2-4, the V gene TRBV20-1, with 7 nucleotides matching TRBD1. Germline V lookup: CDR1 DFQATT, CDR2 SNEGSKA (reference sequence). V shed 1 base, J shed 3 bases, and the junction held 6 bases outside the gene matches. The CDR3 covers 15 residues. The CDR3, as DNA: TGCAGTGCTAGAGGACAGGGCTCGGGCAAAAACATTCAGTACTTC. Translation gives CSARGQGSGKNIQYF.